Listed here are 9 T cell receptor beta chains from one sample, sequenced in a study of blood T cells in healthy people across ages. A J-beta primer mix and a sample-barcoded 5' primer were used in a second PCR of roughly 6 to 11 cycles. TCRdb ran MiXCR on the 5' RACE reads and lists one entry per CDR3 protein. The sample has more than 1 million distinct CDR3 sequences; more than 35% are singletons. Material: blood. The receptor source for this set is an older woman in good health.

The chain is built from TRBV4-1 and TRBJ2-3, with D hard to call. Germline V gives CDR1 MGHRA, CDR2 YSYEKL. V was trimmed by 4 bases and J by 6 bases, leaving 14 bases between them. CDR3 size: 14 residues. The CDR3 here is CASSLVLSVDTQYF. CDR3 nucleotides: TGCGCCAGCAGCCTAGTCTTATCGGTGGATACGCAGTATTTT.

This clonotype occurred many times. V and J are TRBV28 and TRBJ2-7, with 10 bases that match TRBD2. CDR1 is MDHEN, CDR2 SYDVKM, per germline. This CDR3 region has 13 residues. V lost 5 bases to trimming and J lost 5 bases; unmatched junction nucleotides: 3. The CDR3, as DNA: TGTGCCAGCAGTCTCGGGACTAGCGACGAGCAGTACTTC. This gives the protein CASSLGTSDEQYF.

The gene calls are TRBV20-1 and TRBJ2-7; the D gene is possibly TRBD1 (5 bases). CDR3 length equals 14 residues. V was pared by 6 bases and J by 0 bases, with 15 bases between. Germline V gene lookup returns CDR1 DFQATT and CDR2 SNEGSKA (reference sequence). For the CDR3, the DNA is TGCAGTGCCCAGGCAGGGCAAAGCTCCTACGAGCAGTACTTC. It yields the protein CSAQAGQSSYEQYF.

The CDR3 nucleotides read TGTGCCAGCAAAATGGGACAGGGCGGCGGCTACACCTTC. Residues: CASKMGQGGGYTF. The chain combines TRBV6-5 with TRBJ1-2, with 9 bases lining up with TRBD1. The J segment lost 8 bases and the V segment lost 7 bases, leaving 8 bases of the junction unmatched. Germline assignment: CDR1 MNHEY and CDR2 SVGAGI. The CDR3 runs 13 residues.

This clonotype has only a few counts. V and J are TRBV11-1 and TRBJ2-3; D is uncertain. The CDR3 spans 14 residues. CDR1 is SGHAT and CDR2 is FQDESV in the germline V gene (reference sequence). Trimming shortened V by 3 bases and J by 2 bases, and 9 bases separated the two germline ends. This CDR3 reads CASSFSRTTDTQYF. Written as DNA, the CDR3 is TGTGCCAGCAGCTTTTCTCGGACCACAGATACGCAGTATTTT. Looking up the rest from reference TRBV11-1 and TRBJ2-3 gives the full variable domain: EAEVAQSPRYKITEKSQAVAFWCDPISGHATLYWYRQILGQGPELLVQFQDESVVDDSQLPKDRFSAERLKGVDSTLKIQPAELGDSAMYLCASSFSRTTDTQYFGPGTRLTVL.

The rearrangement uses TRBV13 and TRBJ2-5, with 10 bases aligning to TRBD1. The germline V gene encodes CDR1 PRHDT and CDR2 FYEKMQ (reference sequence). The CDR3 is 15 amino acids. J was trimmed by 5 bases and V by 4 bases; bases with no gene match: 7. CDR3 sequence: CASSSRQGAGETQYF. In DNA, the CDR3 is TGTGCCAGCAGCTCGCGACAGGGGGCAGGGGAGACCCAGTACTTC.

This chain joins TRBV6-6 and TRBJ1-2; D is unclear. The CDR3 covers 15 residues. Germline V gene data show CDR1 as MNHNY and CDR2 as SVGAGI (reference sequence). V was cut by 0 bases and J by 8 bases, with 16 bases left in between. Here the CDR3 reads CASSYSAGPQSGYTF. The CDR3 DNA follows: TGTGCCAGCAGTTACTCCGCCGGACCCCAGTCAGGCTACACCTTC.

A few counts support this clonotype. The chain joins TRBV9 to TRBJ2-7; the match to TRBD1 covers 10 bases. Germline CDR1 SGDLS, CDR2 YYNGEE. CDR3 length equals 15 residues. J was trimmed by 2 bases and V by 3 bases; bases with no gene match: 5. CDR3 region: CASSEHGQGAYEQYF. In nucleotides, the CDR3 is TGTGCCAGCAGCGAGCATGGACAGGGGGCCTACGAGCAGTACTTC.

This chain connects TRBV10-2 to TRBJ2-5; 8 bases match TRBD1. The DNA end is more similar to TRBJ2-1, so the J call may be wrong. The CDR3 sequence is 15 residues long. CDR1 is WSHSY, CDR2 SAAADI, per germline. DNA for the CDR3: TGCGCCAGCAGTGATTGGGACAGGCACCAAGAGACCCAGTTCTTC. Its translation is CASSDWDRHQETQFF.